This is a list of T cell receptor beta chains from one sample in a study of T cells in Graves' hyperthyroidism and ophthalmopathy. One entry per CDR3 protein results from TCRdb running MiXCR on the multiplex PCR reads. The sample carries 300,000 to 500,000 distinct CDR3 sequences, about an eighth recorded once. The sample was blood. The receptors originated from a middle-aged man with Graves' ophthalmopathy. Each CDR3 is given with its conserved first and last residue. The D gene is left open where the match is weak. Size values are once, few and many counts, or a class for expanded clones, and some rows have none.

clone size: many
D gene: .
J gene: TRBJ2-2
V gene: TRBV28
CDR3 protein: CASSPSLTGELFF
CDR3 DNA: TGTGCCAGCAGTCCCAGCCTCACCGGGGAGCTGTTTTTT

clone size: .
D gene: .
J gene: TRBJ2-6
V gene: TRBV19
CDR3 protein: CASSGHSGANVLTF
CDR3 DNA: TGTGCCAGTAGCGGCCACTCTGGGGCCAACGTCCTGACTTTC

clone size: .
D gene: .
J gene: TRBJ1-1
V gene: TRBV20-1
CDR3 protein: CSALGADTEAFF
CDR3 DNA: TGCAGTGCGTTGGGGGCCGACACTGAAGCTTTCTTT

clone size: many
D gene: TRBD1
J gene: TRBJ1-1
V gene: TRBV6-1
CDR3 protein: CASRGQGSTEAFF
CDR3 DNA: TGTGCCAGCAGGGGACAGGGATCCACTGAAGCTTTCTTT

clone size: many
D gene: TRBD2
J gene: TRBJ2-3
V gene: TRBV28
CDR3 protein: CASSARGLHSVTQYF
CDR3 DNA: TGTGCCAGCAGTGCGCGGGGACTACACAGTGTTACGCAGTATTTT

clone size: .
D gene: .
J gene: TRBJ1-6
V gene: TRBV9
CDR3 protein: CASSDLVGSPLHF
CDR3 DNA: TGTGCCAGCAGCGACCTGGTGGGGTCACCCCTCCACTTT

clone size: .
D gene: .
J gene: TRBJ1-3
V gene: TRBV7-9
CDR3 protein: CASSAGTPGTTIYF
CDR3 DNA: TGTGCCAGCAGCGCGGGGACACCGGGAACCACCATATATTTT

clone size: many
D gene: .
J gene: TRBJ2-2
V gene: TRBV18
CDR3 protein: CASSPPSSAANTGELFF
CDR3 DNA: TGTGCCAGCTCACCACCGAGTAGCGCCGCGAACACCGGGGAGCTGTTTTTT

clone size: many
D gene: TRBD2
J gene: TRBJ2-1
V gene: TRBV20-1
CDR3 protein: CSAHDISGTDNEQFF
CDR3 DNA: TGCAGTGCTCATGATATTAGCGGGACCGACAATGAGCAGTTCTTC

clone size: .
D gene: .
J gene: TRBJ2-7
V gene: TRBV7-2
CDR3 protein: CASSLWDQTYEQYF
CDR3 DNA: TGTGCCAGCAGCTTGTGGGATCAAACCTACGAGCAGTACTTC

clone size: .
D gene: TRBD1
J gene: TRBJ2-3
V gene: TRBV3-1
CDR3 protein: CASSPRQGVDTQYF
CDR3 DNA: TGTGCCAGCAGCCCGAGACAGGGTGTGGATACGCAGTATTTT

clone size: .
D gene: TRBD2
J gene: TRBJ2-3
V gene: TRBV2
CDR3 protein: CASSGASGRFADTQYF
CDR3 DNA: TGTGCCAGCAGTGGGGCTAGCGGGAGGTTTGCAGATACGCAGTATTTT

clone size: many
D gene: .
J gene: TRBJ2-5
V gene: TRBV24-1
CDR3 protein: CATSDPGQNQETQYF
CDR3 DNA: TGTGCCACCAGTGACCCAGGACAGAACCAAGAGACCCAGTACTTC